The T cell receptor (beta chain) described here comes from a study of cytomegalovirus exposure and HLA in healthy donors. Background on the study: The same platform was used for the 100 to 150 validation repertoires and the approximately 670 first-cohort repertoires, a later analysis reported.

To note about this clone: Its antigen is not identified.

The study, taken as a whole, reports: Some public TCRs appeared in many individuals, while most sequences were rare. In vitro checks showed that a few CMV-associated chains really do target CMV antigens.

The CDR3 loop spans 15 amino acids. Germline CDR1 is SGHVS and CDR2 is FQNEAQ. Germline trimming cut 0 bases from V and 3 bases from J; bases unmatched to any gene: 1. Assay: immunoSEQ multiplex PCR; the TCRdb copy retains only in-frame clones and omits some. The data show more than 90,000 clones, with about nine tenths seen just once and about 1.8% held by the top ten. Sequencing was done on a sample of PBMCs. This receptor was identified in a man aged 18 to 29 in good health and CMV-seronegative. The rearrangement uses TRBV7-8 and TRBJ2-7; 11 bases align to TRBD1. The CDR3 sequence is CASSLAGTGGYEQYF. The CDR3 DNA reads as TGTGCCAGCAGCTTAGCCGGGACAGGGGGCTACGAGCAGTACTTC.